This TCR beta chain is from a study of CD8 T cells in Susac syndrome. Overall study results and limits: The CD4+ T cell repertoires, which came from Susac syndrome patients, showed no sign of clonal expansion.

In regard to this clonotype: The antigen is not known.

The germline V gene has CDR1 SGHDT and CDR2 YYEEEE. The CDR3 is made up of 13 amino acids. The V end was cut by 4 bases, the J end by 8 bases, with 10 bases between. Reverse transcription used about 0.5 to 1 ug RNA and random hexamers. MiXCR, applied by TCRdb to the immunoSEQ multiplex PCR reads, yields one record per CDR3 protein. The sample consists of approximately 190,000 distinct CDR3 sequences, around 95% of them appearing once. This sequence joins TRBV5-6 and TRBJ1-6; possible D gene TRBD1, 6 bases. The receptor comes from a human donor with Susac syndrome. Sample: CD4+ T cells from PBMCs. CDR3 bases: TGTGCCAGCAGCCGACAGGCATATTCACCCCTCCACTTT. Translated, it gives CASSRQAYSPLHF.